This record looks at one TCR beta chain sequence and its context. This clonotype was counted between two and nine times. No antigen is known for it. No much larger clonotype is one base removed from it; base qualities were not supplied. The time point label, as the study defines it: newly diagnosed GD, antithyroid drugs for less than 3 months. RNA was extracted from PBMCs in TRIzol for both TCR sequencing and RNA sequencing. Graves' disease was diagnosed according to American Thyroid Association guidelines. Patients were recruited from an endocrinology department in Xi'an, China. Each patient gave 8.5 to 9.5 milliliters of peripheral blood, collected in an EDTA anticoagulant tube. Ficoll Paque Plus density gradient separation was used to isolate PBMCs, and no additional T cell sorting was done. RNA quality was checked with an Agilent 2100 Bioanalyzer and agarose gel, and concentration with a NanoDrop 2000.

CDR1 and CDR2 are drawn from the germline V gene (reference sequence): LNHDA, SQIVND. The CDR3 starts with the cysteine, ends with the phenylalanine, and has 14 residues. The retained sequence is limited to the CDR3, 42 bases, with the frame set at the first base. V trim: 4 bases; J trim: 6 bases; unmatched bases: 3. The record originates from a study of regulatory T cells in long-lasting Graves disease (dated by TCRdb to the early 2020s). At the level of the whole study: Patients with newly diagnosed Graves' disease had been on antithyroid drugs for under 3 months. This study used TCR sequencing and RNA sequencing of peripheral blood to compare persistent Graves' disease patients against newly diagnosed Graves' disease patients. The study was registered as a clinical trial and conducted in China. A total of roughly 35 samples were covered by TCR sequencing, comprising 13 persistent and 20 newly diagnosed Graves' disease patients.

Points the paper makes about the study in general: A larger number of public clonotypes was shared among persistent patients (2,741) than among newly diagnosed patients (around 890). The authors acknowledged the small sample size as a limitation that may reduce accuracy. Only the TCR beta chain was sequenced and analyzed. Compared with newly diagnosed patients, patients with persistent Graves' disease had lower TCR Shannon entropy and fewer highly expanded clones, which suggests clonal expansion. Because the primary lesion, thyroid tissue, could not be accessed, the study looked at peripheral blood alone. TRBV28, TRBJ1-2 and TRBJ2-5 were preferentially used in persistent disease, while TRBV20-1 and TRBJ2-1 were favored in newly diagnosed disease.

Libraries were built with multiplex PCR. For sequencing, an Illumina HiSeq 4000 was employed. To build TCR beta libraries, CDR3 regions were amplified by Arm-PCR using iRepertoire HTBI primers. PCR products were gel purified before sequencing. Per the source publication's procedure: A total of 62 TRBV and 14 TRBJ segments were identified across samples and were used for gene usage analysis of CDR3 amino acid clonotypes. COPE and FqMerger were used to merge filtered high-quality paired reads into contigs. Contigs were aligned with BLAST to IMGT TRBV, TRBD and TRBJ reference genes, and CDR3 was defined per IMGT. Any clonotype with a frequency above 0.1% was classified as a highly expanded clone. Shannon entropy served as the measure of repertoire diversity, while the Gini coefficient captured V-J evenness. A clonotype found in more than one individual was treated as public. The public reads were run again by TCRdb, first through fastp at Q25 and then through MiXCR, and only productive beta chains were kept. Under each unique CDR3 protein, matching rows form one entry showing the most common genes and DNA. The V and J calls and clone size are TCRdb's, not the authors'. The sample table lists 350,000 to 450,000 distinct CDR3 sequences, approximately 16% of them with a count of one. In total, the top ten clones hold 25% to 30% of the sample.

These data also formed part of another study, on T cells in Graves' hyperthyroidism and ophthalmopathy. In that second paper, the authors write: A patient counted as having stable Graves' hyperthyroidism if no progression to ophthalmopathy occurred over 18 months of follow-up. The hyperthyroidism patients were between 18 and 65 years old and newly diagnosed, with a disease duration of less than 2 months. Exclusion was applied to patients with uncontrolled infections, other autoimmune diseases, pregnancy or lactation. Diagnoses were based on clinical symptoms, serum thyroxine and TRAb, thyroid ultrasound and orbital computed tomography. The first round of RT-PCR for the TCR CDR3 was performed with the HTBI primer set and the Qiagen OneStep RT-PCR kit. Blood samples also contained most of the expanded thyroid clonotypes (frequency above 0.001), which suggests that blood repertoires may reflect thyroid immune responses. A 13 V-J signature model separated ophthalmopathy from stable hyperthyroidism, with roughly 88% sensitivity and 81% to 82% specificity in cross-validation and 80%/75% in testing. In validation, progression to ophthalmopathy was predicted by the model with nearly 71% sensitivity and under 85% specificity, a median of approximately 6.5 months before onset. To identify TCR V-J signatures that set the groups apart, the researchers used a discovery cohort of more than 95 patients, made up of under 50 with Graves' ophthalmopathy and about 60 with stable Graves' hyperthyroidism. An independent validation cohort of about 19 hyperthyroidism patients and approximately 15 patients who later progressed to ophthalmopathy tested prospective prediction of ophthalmopathy. For training and testing, the 110 or so patients in the discovery cohort were randomly divided in a 7:3 ratio. The study also compared thyroid tissue and blood T-cell repertoires from five or six Graves' hyperthyroidism patients. After blood sampling, hyperthyroidism patients were treated with methimazole at a starting dose of 30 mg daily, and ophthalmopathy patients were treated with high-dose intravenous methylprednisolone. Libraries were constructed in a second round of multiplex PCR, after which size selection and purification were performed. Paired-end sequencing of the libraries was performed with 100 bp reads on an Illumina HiSeq2000. SOAPnuke was used to process the raw data, throwing out any read that contained adapters or uncalled bases, had a mean Phred below 15, or lacked an exact constant-primer or identifier match. COPE v1.2.5 was used to merge the high-quality paired reads, and each unique nucleotide sequence was defined as a clonotype. Clonotypes were aligned to IMGT TRBV, TRBD and TRBJ reference segments using MiTCR v1.1. Analysis was restricted to V-J combinations with a frequency above 0.0001, which covered roughly 99% of repertoires. The TCS score was defined as F50 (clonal expansion) divided by E x V (chaos), with BLOSUM62-based TCRdist calculated between CDR3 peptides within each V-J. Welch's t-statistics and random forest reduced 450 to 600 V-J features to about 13, which were used in a naive Bayes classifier (R e1071). No statistical method was used to set the sample size in advance, and investigators knew the group allocation. The paper describes TCR Vbeta CDR3 sequencing of 140 or so peripheral blood samples, made up of some 40 ophthalmopathy patients, around 78 hyperthyroidism patients and roughly 17 progressor patients.

The sequencing here drew on peripheral blood mononuclear cells (PBMCs), taken at new diagnosis, from a patient treated with antithyroid drugs. This TCR was sampled from a man aged 35 to 55 with Graves disease. Donor details come from another sample of the same person, matched by shared clones. Recombination linked TRBV19 to TRBJ2-3, with TRBD1 identical over 11 junction bases. The nucleotides are TGTGCCAGTAGTAGGACAGGGGGCGGCGATACGCAGTATTTT. The resulting protein is CASSRTGGGDTQYF.